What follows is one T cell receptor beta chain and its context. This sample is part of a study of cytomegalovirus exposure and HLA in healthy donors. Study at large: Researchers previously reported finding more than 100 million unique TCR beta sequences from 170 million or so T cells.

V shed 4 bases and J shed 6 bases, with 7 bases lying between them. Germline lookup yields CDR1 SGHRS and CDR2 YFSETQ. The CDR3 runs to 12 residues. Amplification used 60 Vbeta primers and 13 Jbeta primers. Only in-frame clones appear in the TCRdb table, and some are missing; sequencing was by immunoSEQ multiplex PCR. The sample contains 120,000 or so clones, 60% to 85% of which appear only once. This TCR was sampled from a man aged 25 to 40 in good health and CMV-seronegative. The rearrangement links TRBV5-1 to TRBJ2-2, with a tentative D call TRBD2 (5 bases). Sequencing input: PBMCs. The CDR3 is CASSREAGELFF. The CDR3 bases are TGCGCCAGCAGCCGGGAAGCCGGGGAGCTGTTTTTT.